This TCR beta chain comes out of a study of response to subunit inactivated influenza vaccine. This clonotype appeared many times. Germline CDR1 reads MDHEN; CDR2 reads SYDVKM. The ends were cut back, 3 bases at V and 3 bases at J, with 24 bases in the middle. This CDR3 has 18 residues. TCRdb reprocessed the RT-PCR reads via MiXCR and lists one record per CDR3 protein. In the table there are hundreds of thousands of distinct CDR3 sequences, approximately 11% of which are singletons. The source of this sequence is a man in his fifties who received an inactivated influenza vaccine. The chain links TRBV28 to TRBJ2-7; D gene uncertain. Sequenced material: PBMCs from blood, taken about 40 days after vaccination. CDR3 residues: CASSFSIVLGRSHYEQYF. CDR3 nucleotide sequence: TGTGCCAGCAGTTTCTCCATTGTCCTCGGTAGAAGTCACTACGAGCAGTACTTC. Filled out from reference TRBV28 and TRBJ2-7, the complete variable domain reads DVKVTQSSRYLVKRTGEKVFLECVQDMDHENMFWYRQDPGLGLRLIYFSYDVKMKEKGDIPEGYSVSREKKERFSLILESASTNQTSMYLCASSFSIVLGRSHYEQYFGPGTRLTVT.